This is a list of T cell receptor beta chains from one sample in a study of a mutant IDH1 vaccine in newly diagnosed glioma. TCRdb keeps only in-frame clones here, not all; method: immunoSEQ multiplex PCR. The table has roughly 99,000 clones, roughly 90% seen once; the top ten hold less than 0.65%. Sequenced here: PBMCs, sampled from a glioma patient treated with radiotherapy, temozolomide or both. Every receptor here comes from a woman between 50 and 59 years old with glioma. The CDR3 runs from the conserved cysteine through the conserved F or W. D genes are given only for firm matches. Clone size is not always given. Where it is, it says once, few, many or a class for expanded clones.

>TRBD2|TRBV4-1|.|TRBJ2-1
CASSQDPSGRYNEQFF
TGCGCCAGCAGCCAAGATCCTAGCGGGAGGTACAATGAGCAGTTCTTC
>TRBD1|TRBV28|.|TRBJ2-1
CASRPPTGGISNEQFF
TGTGCCAGCAGGCCTCCGACAGGGGGAATCTCCAATGAGCAGTTCTTC
>.|TRBV28|.|TRBJ1-6
CASSRQEPSYNSPLHF
TGTGCCAGCAGCCGACAGGAGCCCTCCTATAATTCACCCCTCCACTTT
>.|TRBV19|.|TRBJ1-5
CASSMREVQPGNQPQHF
TGTGCCAGTAGTATGAGGGAAGTGCAGCCAGGCAATCAGCCCCAGCATTTT
>.|TRBV2|.|TRBJ2-3
CASRIDSGTDTQYF
TGTGCCAGCAGGATAGACAGCGGCACAGATACGCAGTATTTT
>.|TRBV14|once|TRBJ1-2
CASSHHRETYGYTF
TGTGCCAGCAGCCACCACCGGGAGACCTATGGCTACACCTTC
>.|TRBV28|few|TRBJ1-2
CASSFGYRVGYTF
TGTGCCAGCAGTTTCGGCTACAGGGTTGGCTACACCTTC
>.|TRBV20-1|.|TRBJ1-2
CSAGGGGYTF
TGCAGTGCTGGTGGGGGTGGCTACACCTTC
>TRBD2|TRBV11-2|.|TRBJ2-3
CASSFLAASTDTQYF
TGTGCCAGCAGCTTCCTAGCGGCCAGCACAGATACGCAGTATTTT
>.|TRBV19|.|TRBJ1-5
CASAPGLGYQPQHF
TGTGCCAGCGCCCCGGGGCTTGGGTATCAGCCCCAGCATTTT
>.|TRBV29-1|once|TRBJ2-3
CSVSEDTQYF
TGCAGCGTTAGCGAAGATACGCAGTATTTT
>TRBD2|TRBV7-3|.|TRBJ2-1
CASSLTPSGRGNNEQFF
TGTGCCAGCAGCTTAACGCCTAGCGGGAGAGGAAACAATGAGCAGTTCTTC
>TRBD1|TRBV5-1|.|TRBJ2-7
CASSETGTAYEQYF
TGCGCCAGCAGCGAGACCGGGACAGCCTACGAGCAGTACTTC
>.|TRBV28|few|TRBJ1-5
CASSLGGQPQHF
TGTGCCAGCAGTCTTGGGGGTCAGCCCCAGCATTTT
>.|TRBV5-6|once|TRBJ1-1
CASSTWAELEAFF
TGTGCCAGCAGCACCTGGGCCGAGCTTGAAGCTTTCTTT
>.|TRBV5-6|.|TRBJ1-5
CASSGGRQPQHF
TGTGCCAGCAGCGGGGGACGCCAGCCCCAGCATTTT
>.|TRBV11-2|.|TRBJ1-1
CASTKNRADTEAFF
TGTGCCAGCACCAAAAACAGAGCGGACACTGAAGCTTTCTTT
>TRBD1|TRBV5-1|few|TRBJ2-1
CASSLGPDRAFNEQFF
TGCGCCAGCAGCTTGGGTCCCGACAGGGCTTTCAATGAGCAGTTCTTC
>.|TRBV28|.|TRBJ2-3
CASSSSIQNTDTQYF
TGTGCCAGCAGTTCGTCCATCCAGAACACAGATACGCAGTATTTT
>.|TRBV30|.|TRBJ2-7
CACKLSSYEQYF
TGTGCCTGTAAACTTAGCTCCTACGAGCAGTACTTC
>TRBD2|TRBV28|.|TRBJ2-3
CASSLSGAGDTQYF
TGTGCCAGCAGTTTAAGCGGGGCTGGAGATACGCAGTATTTT
>.|TRBV6-5|.|TRBJ2-7
CASSPAGTYEQYF
TGTGCCAGCAGCCCGGCCGGGACCTACGAGCAGTACTTC
>.|TRBV11-2|.|TRBJ1-1
CASSLGWGGSMNTEAFF
TGTGCCAGCAGCTTAGGGTGGGGAGGGTCTATGAACACTGAAGCTTTCTTT
>TRBD1|TRBV5-1|.|TRBJ2-3
CASSAGTGGRADTQYF
TGCGCCAGCAGCGCGGGGACAGGGGGCCGGGCAGATACGCAGTATTTT
>TRBD1|TRBV28|.|TRBJ1-2
CASRPPYGDSYGYTF
TGTGCCAGCAGACCACCCTATGGGGACAGCTATGGCTACACCTTC